This T cell receptor (beta chain) was identified in a study of vaccination and CD4 T cells after COVID-19. Per the germline V gene, CDR1 is WSHSY and CDR2 is SAAADI. The V gene end was trimmed by 8 bases and the J gene end by 4 bases; junction bases not matched to a gene: 3. The CDR3 has 14 residues. Regarding treatment: roughly 10-day PBMC culture with coronavirus spike peptide pools or control peptides (ViraFEST assay). CD4+ T cells that came from the unexposed donor were collected before the COVID-19 pandemic (2011-2018). Scientists ran DNA taken from cultured CD4+ T cells through the Oncomine TCR Beta short-read assay for sequencing. TCRdb reanalysed the PCR reads using MiXCR and keeps one entry per CDR3 protein. Of 9,000 to 9,500 distinct CDR3 sequences in the sample, under 35% were seen once. This clonotype was detected only a few times. Its specificity is unknown.

The material sequenced was CD4+ T cells from blood, cultured in vitro. This sequence originates from a human donor in good health. The gene calls are TRBV10-2 and TRBJ2-2; 11 positions match TRBD2. CDR3 sequence (DNA): TGCGCCAGCCTAGCGGGGGGACGCACCGGGGAGCTGTTTTTT. Protein: CASLAGGRTGELFF.